Listed here is a single T cell receptor beta chain. The sample originates from a study of blood T cell repertoires in COVID-19. Across the study: Samples came from the United States, Italy and Spain, spanning acute and convalescent COVID-19.

Sequenced by immunoSEQ multiplex PCR; TCRdb stores in-frame clones only, minus some. The sample lists 120,000 or so clones, around nine tenths occurring once. This CDR3 spans 15 amino acids. In germline, CDR1 is MGHRA, CDR2 YSYEKL. V was pared by 3 bases and J by 4 bases, with 12 bases between. This receptor was identified in a man aged 50-60 years with active COVID-19. The V call is TRBV4-1, the J call TRBJ2-2; D is possibly TRBD2 (5 bases). The specimen sequenced was peripheral blood. The CDR3: CASSQYEGFTGELFF. CDR3 bases: TGCGCCAGCAGCCAGTACGAGGGATTCACCGGGGAGCTGTTTTTT.